The T cell receptor (beta chain) described here comes from a study of blood T cell repertoires in COVID-19. Looking at the study overall: The United States, Italy and Spain provided the acute and convalescent COVID-19 samples. PBMCs, B-cell-depleted T cells, or T cells were the source of the cDNA or gDNA that made up the material.

Per the authors' pipeline: It was from reference gene primer amplification that nucleated cell counts were estimated. Sequencing was performed with immunoSEQ multiplex PCR; in TCRdb, only in-frame clones are kept and a portion is missing. For V, J and clone size, that table is used; D and trimming come from the DNA. The sample holds 100,000 or so clones; 78% are singletons and the top ten take 9.8%. The germline CDR1 and CDR2 sequences are SQVTM and ANQGSEA. V was shortened by 4 bases and J by 1 base, with 7 bases between the two germline ends. This CDR3 is 12 amino acids long. The sequencing input was peripheral blood. The receptor comes from a man between 60 and 70 years old with active or convalescent COVID-19. This chain uses TRBV29-1 with TRBJ1-2, with unresolved D. The CDR3 nucleotides are TGCAGCGTTGGGGCCAGTAACTATGGCTACACCTTC. Amino acid sequence: CSVGASNYGYTF.